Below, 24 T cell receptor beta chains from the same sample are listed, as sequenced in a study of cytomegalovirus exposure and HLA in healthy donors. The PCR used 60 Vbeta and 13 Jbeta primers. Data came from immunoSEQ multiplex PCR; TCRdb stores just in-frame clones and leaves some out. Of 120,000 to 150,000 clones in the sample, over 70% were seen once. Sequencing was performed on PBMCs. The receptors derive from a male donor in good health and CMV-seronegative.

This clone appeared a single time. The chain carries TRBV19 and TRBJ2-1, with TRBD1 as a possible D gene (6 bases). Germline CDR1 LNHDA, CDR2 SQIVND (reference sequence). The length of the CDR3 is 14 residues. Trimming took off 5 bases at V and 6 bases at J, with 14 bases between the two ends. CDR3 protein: CASSGRDIPNEQFF. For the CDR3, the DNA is TGTGCCAGTAGTGGAAGGGACATTCCCAATGAGCAGTTCTTC.

The CDR3 DNA is TGCGCCAGCAGCCAAGATCGAACTAGCGGCTACGAGCAGTACTTC. It codes for CASSQDRTSGYEQYF. This chain joins TRBV4-3 and TRBJ2-7; 8 nucleotides match TRBD2. The CDR3 sequence is 15 residues long. Germline lookup yields CDR1 LGHNA and CDR2 YSLEER. The J segment lost 3 bases and the V segment lost 0 bases, leaving 4 bases of the junction unmatched.

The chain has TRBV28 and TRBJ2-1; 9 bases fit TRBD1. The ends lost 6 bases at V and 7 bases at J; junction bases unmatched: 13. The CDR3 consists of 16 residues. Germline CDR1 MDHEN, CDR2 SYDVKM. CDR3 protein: CASRPTGTGRPNEQFF. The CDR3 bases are TGTGCCAGCAGGCCGACAGGGACAGGGCGGCCTAATGAGCAGTTCTTC.

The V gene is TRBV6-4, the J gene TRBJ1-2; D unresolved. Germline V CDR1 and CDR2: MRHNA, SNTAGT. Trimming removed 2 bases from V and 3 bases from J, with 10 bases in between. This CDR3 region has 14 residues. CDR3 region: CASSDPTQYYGYTF. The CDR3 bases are TGTGCCAGCAGTGACCCAACACAATACTATGGCTACACCTTC.

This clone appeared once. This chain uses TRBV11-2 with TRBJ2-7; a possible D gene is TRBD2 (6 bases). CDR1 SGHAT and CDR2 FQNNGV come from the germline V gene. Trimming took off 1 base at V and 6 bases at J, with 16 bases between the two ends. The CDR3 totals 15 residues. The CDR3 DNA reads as TGTGCCAGCAGCTTAGGCGACGGCCCCGGGGGCGAGCAGTACTTC. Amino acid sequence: CASSLGDGPGGEQYF.

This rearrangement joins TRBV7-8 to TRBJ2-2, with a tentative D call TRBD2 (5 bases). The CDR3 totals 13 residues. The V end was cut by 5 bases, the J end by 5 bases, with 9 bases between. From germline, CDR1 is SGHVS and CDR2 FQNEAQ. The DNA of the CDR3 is TGTGCCAGCAGCCAGAGGGTTACCGGGGAGCTGTTTTTT. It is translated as CASSQRVTGELFF. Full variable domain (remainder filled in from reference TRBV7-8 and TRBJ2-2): GAGVSQSPRYKVAKRGQDVALRCDPISGHVSLFWYQQALGQGPEFLTYFQNEAQLDKSGLPSDRFFAERPEGSVSTLKIQRTQQEDSAVYLCASSQRVTGELFFGEGSRLTVL.

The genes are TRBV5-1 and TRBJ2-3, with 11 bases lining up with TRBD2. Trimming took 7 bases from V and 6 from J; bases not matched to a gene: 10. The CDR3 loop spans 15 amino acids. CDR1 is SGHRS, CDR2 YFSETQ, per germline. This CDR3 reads CASRPSSGGPDTQYF. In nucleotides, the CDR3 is TGCGCCAGCCGGCCCTCTAGCGGGGGGCCGGATACGCAGTATTTT.

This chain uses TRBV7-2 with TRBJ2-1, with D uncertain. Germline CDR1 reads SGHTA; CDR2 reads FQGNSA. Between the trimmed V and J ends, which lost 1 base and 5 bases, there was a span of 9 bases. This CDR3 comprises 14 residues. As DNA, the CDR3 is TGTGCCAGCAGCTTAGGATGGCTGAACAATGAGCAGTTCTTC. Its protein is CASSLGWLNNEQFF.

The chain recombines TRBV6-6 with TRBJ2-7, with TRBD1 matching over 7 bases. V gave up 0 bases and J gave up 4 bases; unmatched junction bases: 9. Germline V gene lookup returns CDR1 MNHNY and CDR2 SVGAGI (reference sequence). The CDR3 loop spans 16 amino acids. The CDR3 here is CASSYSPGQPGYEQYF. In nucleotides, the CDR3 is TGTGCCAGCAGTTACTCTCCGGGACAGCCTGGATACGAGCAGTACTTC.

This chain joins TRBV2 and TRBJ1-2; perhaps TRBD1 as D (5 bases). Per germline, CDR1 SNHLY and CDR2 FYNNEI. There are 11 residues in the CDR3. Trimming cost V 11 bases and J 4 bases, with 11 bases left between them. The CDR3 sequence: CASGGSYGYTF. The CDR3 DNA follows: TGTGCCTCCGGGGGATCCTATGGCTACACCTTC.

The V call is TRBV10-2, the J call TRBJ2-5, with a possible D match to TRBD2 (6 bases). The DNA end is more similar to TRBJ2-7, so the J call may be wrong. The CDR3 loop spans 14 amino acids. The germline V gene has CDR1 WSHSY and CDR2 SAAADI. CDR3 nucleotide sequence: TGCGCCAGCAGGGTTTCCGAGGGGAGGTACGAGCAGTACTTC. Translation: CASRVSEGRYEQYF.

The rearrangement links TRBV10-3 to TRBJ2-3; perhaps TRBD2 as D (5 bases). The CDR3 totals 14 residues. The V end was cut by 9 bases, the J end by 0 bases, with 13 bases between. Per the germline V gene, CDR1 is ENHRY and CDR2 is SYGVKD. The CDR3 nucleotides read TGTGCCATAGCGATGGGCGGGAGCACAGATACGCAGTATTTT. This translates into CAIAMGGSTDTQYF.

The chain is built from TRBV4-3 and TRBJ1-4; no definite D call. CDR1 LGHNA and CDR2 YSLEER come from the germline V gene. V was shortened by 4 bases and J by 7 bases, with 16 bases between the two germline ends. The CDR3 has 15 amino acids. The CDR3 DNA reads TGCGCCAGCAGCCCAGACACCCAACGAGGTGAAAAACTGTTTTTT. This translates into CASSPDTQRGEKLFF.

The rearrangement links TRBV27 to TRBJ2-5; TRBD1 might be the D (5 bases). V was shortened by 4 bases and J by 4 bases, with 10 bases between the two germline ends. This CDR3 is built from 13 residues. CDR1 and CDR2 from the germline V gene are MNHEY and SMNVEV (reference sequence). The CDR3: CASSSTALETQYF. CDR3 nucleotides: TGTGCCAGCAGTTCGACAGCCTTAGAGACCCAGTACTTC.

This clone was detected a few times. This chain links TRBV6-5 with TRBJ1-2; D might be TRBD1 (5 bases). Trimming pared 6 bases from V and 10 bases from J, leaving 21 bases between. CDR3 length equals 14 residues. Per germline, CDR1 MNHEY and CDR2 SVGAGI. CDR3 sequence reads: CASSAVGTVKDYTF. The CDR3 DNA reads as TGTGCCAGCAGCGCTGTGGGGACTGTCAAGGACTACACCTTC.

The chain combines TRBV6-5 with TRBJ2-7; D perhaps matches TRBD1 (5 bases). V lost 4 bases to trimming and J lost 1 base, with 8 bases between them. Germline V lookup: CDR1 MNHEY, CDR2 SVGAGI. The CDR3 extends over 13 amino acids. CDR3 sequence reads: CASSWGSSYEQYF. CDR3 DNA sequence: TGTGCCAGCAGTTGGGGCAGTTCCTACGAGCAGTACTTC.

CDR3: CASSYSAGLGELFF. CDR3 in DNA: TGTGCCAGCAGTTACTCTGCCGGACTCGGGGAGCTGTTTTTT. This rearrangement joins TRBV6-5 to TRBJ2-2, with D tentatively TRBD2 (5 bases). Looked up from germline, CDR1 is MNHEY and CDR2 is SVGAGI. This CDR3 has 14 residues. Trimming shortened V by 0 bases and J by 7 bases, and 9 bases separated the two germline ends.

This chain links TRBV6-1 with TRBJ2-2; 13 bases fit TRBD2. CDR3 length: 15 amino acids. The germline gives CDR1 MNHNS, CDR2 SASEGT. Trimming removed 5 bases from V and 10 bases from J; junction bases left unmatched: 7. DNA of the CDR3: TGTGCCAGCAGTCCCGGGACTAGCGGGGTGGAGGAGCTGTTTTTT. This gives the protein CASSPGTSGVEELFF.

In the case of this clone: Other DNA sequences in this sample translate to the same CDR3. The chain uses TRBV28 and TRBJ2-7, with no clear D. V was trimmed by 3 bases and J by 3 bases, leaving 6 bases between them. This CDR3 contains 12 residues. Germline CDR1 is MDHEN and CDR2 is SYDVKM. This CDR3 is CASSFQNYEQYF. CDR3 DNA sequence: TGTGCCAGCAGTTTTCAAAACTACGAGCAGTACTTC.

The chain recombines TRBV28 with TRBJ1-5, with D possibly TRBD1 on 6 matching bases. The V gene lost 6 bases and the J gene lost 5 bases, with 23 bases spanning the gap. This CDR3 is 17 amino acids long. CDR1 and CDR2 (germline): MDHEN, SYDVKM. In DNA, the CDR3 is TGTGCCAGCAGGGTGGGGGCTGGGGGTTCCCTTTATCAGCCCCAGCATTTT. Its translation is CASRVGAGGSLYQPQHF.

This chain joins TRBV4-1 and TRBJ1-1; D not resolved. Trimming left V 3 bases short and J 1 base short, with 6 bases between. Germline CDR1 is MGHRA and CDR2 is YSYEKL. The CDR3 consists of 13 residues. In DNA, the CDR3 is TGCGCCAGCAGCCAGCGGGCGAACACTGAAGCTTTCTTT. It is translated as CASSQRANTEAFF.

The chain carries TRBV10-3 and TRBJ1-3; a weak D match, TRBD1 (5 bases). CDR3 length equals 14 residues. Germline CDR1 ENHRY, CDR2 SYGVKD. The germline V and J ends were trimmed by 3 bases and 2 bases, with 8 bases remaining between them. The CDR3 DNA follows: TGTGCCATCAGTGAAATGGGGCCTGGAAACACCATATATTTT. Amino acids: CAISEMGPGNTIYF.

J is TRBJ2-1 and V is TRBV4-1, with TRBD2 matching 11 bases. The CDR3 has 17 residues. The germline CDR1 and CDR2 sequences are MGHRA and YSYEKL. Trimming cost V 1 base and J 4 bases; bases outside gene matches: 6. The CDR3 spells CASSQALAGGSYNEQFF. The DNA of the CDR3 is TGCGCCAGCAGCCAAGCGCTAGCGGGGGGTTCTTACAATGAGCAGTTCTTC.

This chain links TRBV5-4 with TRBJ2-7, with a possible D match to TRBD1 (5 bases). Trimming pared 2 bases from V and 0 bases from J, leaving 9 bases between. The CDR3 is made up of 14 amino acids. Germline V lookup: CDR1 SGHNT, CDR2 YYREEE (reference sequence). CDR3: CASSFQGSSYEQYF. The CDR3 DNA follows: TGTGCCAGCAGCTTTCAGGGCTCCTCCTACGAGCAGTACTTC. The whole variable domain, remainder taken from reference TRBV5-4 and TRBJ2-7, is ETGVTQSPTHLIKTRGQQVTLRCSSQSGHNTVSWYQQALGQGPQFIFQYYREEENGRGNFPPRFSGLQFPNYSSELNVNALELDDSALYLCASSFQGSSYEQYFGPGTRLTVT.